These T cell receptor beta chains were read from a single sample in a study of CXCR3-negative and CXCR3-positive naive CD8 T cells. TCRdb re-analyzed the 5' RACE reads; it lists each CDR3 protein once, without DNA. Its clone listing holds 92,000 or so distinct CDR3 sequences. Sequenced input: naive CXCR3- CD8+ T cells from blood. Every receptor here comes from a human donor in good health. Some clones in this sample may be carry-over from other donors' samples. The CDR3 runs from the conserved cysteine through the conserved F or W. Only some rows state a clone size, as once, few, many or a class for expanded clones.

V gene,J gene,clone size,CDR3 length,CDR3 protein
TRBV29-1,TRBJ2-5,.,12,CSVETAQETQYF
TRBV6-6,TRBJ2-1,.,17,CASSYSTSLSSYNEQFF
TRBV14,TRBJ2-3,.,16,CASSQDTGGSTDTQYF
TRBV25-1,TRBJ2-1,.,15,CASRSLGGAVHGQFF
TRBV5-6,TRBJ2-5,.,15,CASSLVSQPGETQYF
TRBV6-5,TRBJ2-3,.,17,CASSYPLEGIRTDTQYF
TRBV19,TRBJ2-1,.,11,CASSITDEQFF
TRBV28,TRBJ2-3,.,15,CASSLLRGATDTQYF
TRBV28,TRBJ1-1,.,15,CASSSLSGENTEAFF
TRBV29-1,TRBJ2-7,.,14,CSVEEGTGDYEQYF
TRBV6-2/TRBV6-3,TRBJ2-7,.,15,CASSPAGDGSYEQYF
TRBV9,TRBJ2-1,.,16,CASSGGVRGPSNEQFF
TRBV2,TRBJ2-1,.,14,CASMGTSGRSEQFF
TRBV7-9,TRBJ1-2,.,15,CASSPLLDRNYGYTF
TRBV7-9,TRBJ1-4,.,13,CASSPGEIEKLFF
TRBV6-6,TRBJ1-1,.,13,CASSYWGGTEAFF
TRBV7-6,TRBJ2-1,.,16,CASSLLSGGARNEQFF
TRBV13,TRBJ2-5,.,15,CASSPRRTGEETQYF
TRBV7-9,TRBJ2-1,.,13,CASTLRGTLHPFF
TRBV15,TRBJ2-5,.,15,CATSRGQGGQETQYF
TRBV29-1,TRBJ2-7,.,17,CSVEDLRDSFSSYEQYF
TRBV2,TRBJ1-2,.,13,CASRDGQGYGYTF
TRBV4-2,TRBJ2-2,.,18,CASSQGQRQMENTGELFF
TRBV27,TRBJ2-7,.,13,CASSSHGFYEQYF
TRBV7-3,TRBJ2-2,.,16,CASSLTGYSNTGELFF
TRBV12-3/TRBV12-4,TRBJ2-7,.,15,CASTLGGGRAYEQYF
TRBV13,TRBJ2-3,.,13,CASGTRITDTQYF
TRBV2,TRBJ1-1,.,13,CASSWDQNTEAFF
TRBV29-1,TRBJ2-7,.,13,CSVGWRDGYEQYF
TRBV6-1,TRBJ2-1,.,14,CASIEGGANNEQFF
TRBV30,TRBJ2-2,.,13,CAWNWGGTGELFF
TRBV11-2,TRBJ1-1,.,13,CASSLDMNTEAFF
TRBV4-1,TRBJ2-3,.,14,CASSQVLTGDTQYF
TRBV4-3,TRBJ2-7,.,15,CASSQDKGAPYEQYF
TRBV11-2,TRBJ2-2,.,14,CASSPGTNTGELFF
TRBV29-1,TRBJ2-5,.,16,CSVELLDWGDKETQYF
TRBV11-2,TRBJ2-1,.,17,CASSEGGRGREYNEQFF
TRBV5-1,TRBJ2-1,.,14,CASSPDYYYNEQFF
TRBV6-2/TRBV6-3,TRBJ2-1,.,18,CASSSETLAGAPYNEQFF
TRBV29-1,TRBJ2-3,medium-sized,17,CSGTWTSGRARTDTQYF
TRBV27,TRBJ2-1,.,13,CASSSLRRYEQFF
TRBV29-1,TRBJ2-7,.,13,CSVSEGEGHEQYF
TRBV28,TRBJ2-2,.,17,CASSHTFGTRGPGELFF
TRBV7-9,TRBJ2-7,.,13,CASSPDGSYEQYF
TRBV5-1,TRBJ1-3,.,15,CASSLGDSSGNTIYF
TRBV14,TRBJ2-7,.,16,CASSQDRAGRVDEQYF
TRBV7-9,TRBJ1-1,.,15,CASSRDRVGNTEAFF